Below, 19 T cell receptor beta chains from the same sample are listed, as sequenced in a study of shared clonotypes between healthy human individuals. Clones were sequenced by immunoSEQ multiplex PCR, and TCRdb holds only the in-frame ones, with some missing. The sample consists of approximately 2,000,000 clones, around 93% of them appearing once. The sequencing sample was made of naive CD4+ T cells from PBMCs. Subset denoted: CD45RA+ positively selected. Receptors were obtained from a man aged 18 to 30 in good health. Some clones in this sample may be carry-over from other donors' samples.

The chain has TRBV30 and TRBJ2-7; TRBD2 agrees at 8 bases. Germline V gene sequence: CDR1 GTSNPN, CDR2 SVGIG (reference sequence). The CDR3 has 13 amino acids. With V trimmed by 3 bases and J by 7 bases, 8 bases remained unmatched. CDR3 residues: CAWRIAGQGEQYF. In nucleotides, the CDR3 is TGTGCCTGGAGGATAGCGGGACAAGGAGAGCAGTACTTC.

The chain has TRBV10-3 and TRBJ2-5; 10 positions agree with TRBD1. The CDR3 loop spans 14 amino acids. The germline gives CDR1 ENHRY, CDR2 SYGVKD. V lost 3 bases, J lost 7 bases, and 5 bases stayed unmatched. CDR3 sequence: CAISEGTGVGTQYF. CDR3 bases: TGTGCCATCAGTGAAGGGACAGGGGTTGGGACCCAGTACTTC.

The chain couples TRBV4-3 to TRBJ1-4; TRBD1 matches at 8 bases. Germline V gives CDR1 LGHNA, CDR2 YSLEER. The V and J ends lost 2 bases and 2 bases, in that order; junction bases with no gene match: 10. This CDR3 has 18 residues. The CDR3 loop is CASSQRWTGKVTNEKLFF. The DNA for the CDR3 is TGCGCCAGCAGCCAAAGGTGGACAGGGAAGGTCACTAATGAAAAACTGTTTTTT.

CDR3: CASSLEGPGASGANVLTF. DNA of the CDR3: TGCGCCAGCAGCCTGGAGGGGCCCGGGGCAAGTGGGGCCAACGTCCTGACTTTC. The chain combines TRBV5-1 with TRBJ2-6; perhaps TRBD2 as D (6 bases). The V gene lost 4 bases and the J gene lost 3 bases, with 20 bases spanning the gap. The V gene's germline CDR1 is SGHRS and CDR2 YFSETQ. There are 18 residues in the CDR3. Looking up the rest from reference TRBV5-1 and TRBJ2-6 gives the full variable domain: KAGVTQTPRYLIKTRGQQVTLSCSPISGHRSVSWYQQTPGQGLQFLFEYFSETQRNKGNFPGRFSGRQFSNSRSEMNVSTLELGDSALYLCASSLEGPGASGANVLTFGAGSRLTVL.

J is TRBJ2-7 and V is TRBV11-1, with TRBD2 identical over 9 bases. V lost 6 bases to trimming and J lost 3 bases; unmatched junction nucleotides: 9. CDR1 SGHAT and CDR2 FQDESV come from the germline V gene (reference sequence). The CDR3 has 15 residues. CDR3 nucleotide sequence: TGTGCCAGCAGGGGGTCGAGACTAGCGGACTACGAGCAGTACTTC. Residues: CASRGSRLADYEQYF.

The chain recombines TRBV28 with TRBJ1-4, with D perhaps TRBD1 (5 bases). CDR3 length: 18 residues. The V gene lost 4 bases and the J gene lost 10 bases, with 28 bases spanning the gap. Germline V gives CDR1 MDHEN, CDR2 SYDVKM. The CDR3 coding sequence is TGTGCCAGCAGTTCAAGGGCCGCAGGGATCGGCGTTATGGGAAAACTGTTTTTT. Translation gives CASSSRAAGIGVMGKLFF. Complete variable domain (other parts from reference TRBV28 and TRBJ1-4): DVKVTQSSRYLVKRTGEKVFLECVQDMDHENMFWYRQDPGLGLRLIYFSYDVKMKEKGDIPEGYSVSREKKERFSLILESASTNQTSMYLCASSSRAAGIGVMGKLFFGSGTQLSVL.

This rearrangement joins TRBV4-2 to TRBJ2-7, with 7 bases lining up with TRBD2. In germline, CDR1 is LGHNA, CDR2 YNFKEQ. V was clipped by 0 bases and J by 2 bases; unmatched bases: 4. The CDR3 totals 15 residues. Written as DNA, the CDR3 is TGTGCCAGCAGCCAAGATCCGGGAGGCCCCTACGAGCAGTACTTC. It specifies CASSQDPGGPYEQYF.

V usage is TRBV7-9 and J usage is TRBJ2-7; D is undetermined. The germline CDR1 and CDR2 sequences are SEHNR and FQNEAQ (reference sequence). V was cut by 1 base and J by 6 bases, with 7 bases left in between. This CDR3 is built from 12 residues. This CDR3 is CASSLVRSEQYF. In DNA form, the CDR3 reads TGTGCCAGCAGCTTAGTGAGGAGCGAGCAGTACTTC.

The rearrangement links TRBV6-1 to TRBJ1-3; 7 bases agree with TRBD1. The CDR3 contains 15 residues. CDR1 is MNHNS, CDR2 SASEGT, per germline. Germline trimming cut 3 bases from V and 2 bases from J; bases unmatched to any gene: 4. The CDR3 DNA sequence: TGTGCCAGCAGTGAGCAGGGGGGCCCTGGAAACACCATATATTTT. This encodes CASSEQGGPGNTIYF.

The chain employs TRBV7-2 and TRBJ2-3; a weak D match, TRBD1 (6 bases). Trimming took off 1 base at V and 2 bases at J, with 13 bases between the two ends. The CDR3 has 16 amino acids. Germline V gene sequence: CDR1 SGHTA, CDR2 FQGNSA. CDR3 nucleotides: TGTGCCAGCAGCTTAGGGGGAAACAGGGTCACAGATACGCAGTATTTT. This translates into CASSLGGNRVTDTQYF.

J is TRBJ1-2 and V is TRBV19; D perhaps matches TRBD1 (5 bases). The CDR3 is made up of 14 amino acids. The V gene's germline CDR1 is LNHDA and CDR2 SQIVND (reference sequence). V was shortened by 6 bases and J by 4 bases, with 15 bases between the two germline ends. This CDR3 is CASRVRDLFYGYTF. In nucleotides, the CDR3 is TGTGCCAGTAGGGTCCGGGACCTCTTCTATGGCTACACCTTC. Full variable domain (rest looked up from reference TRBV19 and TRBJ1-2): DGGITQSPKYLFRKEGQNVTLSCEQNLNHDAMYWYRQDPGQGLRLIYYSQIVNDFQKGDIAEGYSVSREKKESFPLTVTSAQKNPTAFYLCASRVRDLFYGYTFGSGTRLTVV.

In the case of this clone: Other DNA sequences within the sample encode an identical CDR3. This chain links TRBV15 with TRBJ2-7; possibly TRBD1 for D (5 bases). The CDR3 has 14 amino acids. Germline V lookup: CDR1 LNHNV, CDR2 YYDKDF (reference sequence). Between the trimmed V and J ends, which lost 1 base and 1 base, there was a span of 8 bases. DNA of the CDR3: TGTGCCACCAGCAGAGTCCAGGGATCCTACGAGCAGTACTTC. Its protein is CATSRVQGSYEQYF.

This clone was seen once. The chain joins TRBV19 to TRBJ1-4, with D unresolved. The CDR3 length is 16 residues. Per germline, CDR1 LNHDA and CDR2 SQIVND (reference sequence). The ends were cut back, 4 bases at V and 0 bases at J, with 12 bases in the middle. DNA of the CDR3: TGTGCCAGTAGTACGTCCGGGTTTCCAACTAATGAAAAACTGTTTTTT. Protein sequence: CASSTSGFPTNEKLFF.

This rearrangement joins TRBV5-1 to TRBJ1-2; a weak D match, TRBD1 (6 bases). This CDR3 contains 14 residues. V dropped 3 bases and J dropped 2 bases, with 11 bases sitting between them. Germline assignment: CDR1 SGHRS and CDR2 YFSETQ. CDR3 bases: TGCGCCAGCAGCTCCCGGGGACAAAACTATGGCTACACCTTC. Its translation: CASSSRGQNYGYTF. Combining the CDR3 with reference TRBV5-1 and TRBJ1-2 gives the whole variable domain KAGVTQTPRYLIKTRGQQVTLSCSPISGHRSVSWYQQTPGQGLQFLFEYFSETQRNKGNFPGRFSGRQFSNSRSEMNVSTLELGDSALYLCASSSRGQNYGYTFGSGTRLTVV.

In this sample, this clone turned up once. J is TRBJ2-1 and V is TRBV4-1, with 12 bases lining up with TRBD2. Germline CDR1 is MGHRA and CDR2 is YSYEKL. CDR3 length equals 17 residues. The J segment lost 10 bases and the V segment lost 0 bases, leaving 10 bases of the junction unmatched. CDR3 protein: CASSQESLAGGPWEQFF. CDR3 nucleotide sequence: TGCGCCAGCAGCCAAGAGAGCCTAGCGGGAGGGCCTTGGGAGCAGTTCTTC.

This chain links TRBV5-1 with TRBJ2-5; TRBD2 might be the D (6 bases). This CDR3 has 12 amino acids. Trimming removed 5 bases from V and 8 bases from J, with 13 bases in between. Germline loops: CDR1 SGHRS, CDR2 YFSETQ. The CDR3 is CASRLATGTQYF. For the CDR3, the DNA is TGCGCCAGCAGACTAGCAACGGGTACCCAGTACTTC.

CDR3 in DNA: TGCGCCAGCAGCCCGGACAGGGGTTTTGAGACCCAGTACTTC. This codes for CASSPDRGFETQYF. This chain uses TRBV5-1 with TRBJ2-5; 9 bases align to TRBD1. V lost 4 bases and J lost 5; bases outside the gene matches: 6. The CDR3 has 14 amino acids. From germline, CDR1 is SGHRS and CDR2 YFSETQ.

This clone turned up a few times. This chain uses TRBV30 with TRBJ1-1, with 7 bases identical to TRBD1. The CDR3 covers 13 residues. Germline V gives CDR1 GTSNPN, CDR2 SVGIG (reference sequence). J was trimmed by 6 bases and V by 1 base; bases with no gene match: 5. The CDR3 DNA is TGTGCCTGGAGTGGAACAGGGGCGCCTGAAGCTTTCTTT. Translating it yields CAWSGTGAPEAFF.

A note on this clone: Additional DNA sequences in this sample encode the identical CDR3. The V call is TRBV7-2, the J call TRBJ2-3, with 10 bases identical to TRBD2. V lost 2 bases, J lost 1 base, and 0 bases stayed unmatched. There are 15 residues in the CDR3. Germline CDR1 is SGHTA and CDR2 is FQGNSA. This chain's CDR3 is CASSLLAGGTDTQYF. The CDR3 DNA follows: TGTGCCAGCAGCTTACTAGCGGGAGGCACAGATACGCAGTATTTT.